This T cell receptor beta chain appears in the sequencing data of a study of identical twins. Study observations and caveats: Beta out-of-frame twin sharing showed a weaker excess. Models underestimated out-of-frame TCR alpha sharing in monozygotic twins.

On this clonotype itself: The antigen remains undetermined.

V lost 1 base and J lost 1, with 14 bases in between. This CDR3 has 16 residues. Germline V gene data show CDR1 as LGHDT and CDR2 as YNNKEL (reference sequence). TCRdb analysed the 5' RACE reads with MiXCR anew, one entry per CDR3 protein. The sample lists about 690,000 distinct CDR3 sequences, approximately 22% occurring once. Separately, the same data were catalogued under a study of T cells expressing NK-cell markers. That study reports: There were seven HCMV-seropositive donors and one seronegative donor among the eight sequenced. Of CD8+ T cells, 1.0-7.0% belonged to dominant NKG2C+ clonotypes in five to seven donors.

The source of this sequence is a woman in her late teens or twenties in good health. Sequenced: PBMCs. This chain joins TRBV3-1 and TRBJ2-7, with D maybe TRBD1 (6 bases). DNA of the CDR3: TGTGCCAGCAGCCAAGCCCGGGACATGGAGTCCTACGAGCAGTACTTC. Protein product: CASSQARDMESYEQYF.